These T cell receptor beta chains were read from a single sample in a study of T-cell reconstitution after alpha-beta-depleted transplantation in children. TCRdb called the PCR reads again in MiXCR, with one record for every CDR3 protein. The sample has about 830,000 distinct CDR3 sequences, around 17% seen once. Specimen: PBMCs, mostly from graft donor cells, collected 360 days after TCRalphabeta/CD19-depleted stem cell transplant. The receptors stem from a male patient aged 10 to 17 who had a stem cell transplant for acute lymphoblastic leukemia, so the T cells may come from the graft donor. Each CDR3 is given with its conserved first and last residue. A D gene is named only where the DNA matches it firmly. Not all rows give a size; the values are once, few, many and, for expanded clones, a class.

d_call,v_call,clone_size,j_call,cdr3_nt,cdr3_aa
NA,TRBV7-9,few,TRBJ2-7,TGTGCCAGCAGCTTTTTCATAGCGCGGGATGAGCAGTACTTC,CASSFFIARDEQYF
NA,TRBV6-4,few,TRBJ2-1,TGTGCCAGCAGTTGGCGAGTAGCCTACAATGAGCAGTTCTTC,CASSWRVAYNEQFF
NA,TRBV5-1,NA,TRBJ2-3,TGCGCCAGCAGCTTGGGGGTAGTAGCGACCACAGATACGCAGTATTTT,CASSLGVVATTDTQYF
NA,TRBV12-3/TRBV12-4,NA,TRBJ2-7,TGTGCCAGCAGTTTCTCCGGGACTCCGCTTCACGAGCAGTACTTC,CASSFSGTPLHEQYF
TRBD2,TRBV15,few,TRBJ2-1,TGTGCCACCAGCAGAGATCTCCCAGCGGGAATGGATGAGCAGTTCTTC,CATSRDLPAGMDEQFF
NA,TRBV6-2/TRBV6-3,NA,TRBJ2-7,TGTGCCAGCGCTCGACTGGCTAGCCCTCGGAACGAGCAGTACTTC,CASARLASPRNEQYF
NA,TRBV5-1,few,TRBJ2-1,TGCGCCAGCAGCTTTGGACGCGCCTACAATGAGCAGTTCTTC,CASSFGRAYNEQFF
NA,TRBV13,NA,TRBJ1-4,TGTGCCAGCAGCTTAATGGCGGGGGGGGGTGAAAAACTGTTTTTT,CASSLMAGGGEKLFF
TRBD1,TRBV3-1,once,TRBJ2-1,TGTGCCAGCAGCCCTTGGACAGGGCCCGGTTTCATCTACAATGAGCAGTTCTTC,CASSPWTGPGFIYNEQFF
TRBD2,TRBV29-1,NA,TRBJ2-1,TGCAGCGTTCGGGGCGGGAGGAGCCCCAGCTCCTACAATGAGCAGTTCTTC,CSVRGGRSPSSYNEQFF
NA,TRBV27,few,TRBJ2-2,TGTGCCAGCAGCCACCGGGACTTTTACACCGGGGAGCTGTTTTTT,CASSHRDFYTGELFF
TRBD2,TRBV20-1,NA,TRBJ2-7,TGCAGTGCCTTGAGCGGGAGGGCAAAGCAGTACTTC,CSALSGRAKQYF
NA,TRBV20-1,few,TRBJ2-1,TGCAGTGCTAGAGAAGGGAATTTCTACAATGAGCAGTTCTTC,CSAREGNFYNEQFF
TRBD1,TRBV5-1,few,TRBJ2-7,TGCGCCAGCAGCTTGGTAGCAGGGGGCATCGAGCAGTACTTC,CASSLVAGGIEQYF
NA,TRBV11-2,NA,TRBJ2-2,TGTGCCAGCAGCTTAGGGGAGACGGGAACCGGGGAGCTGTTTTTT,CASSLGETGTGELFF
NA,TRBV5-5,few,TRBJ2-3,TGTGCCAGCAGCTCGAGGGGGGGGGTTGGCAACACAGATACGCAGTATTTT,CASSSRGGVGNTDTQYF
TRBD1,TRBV9,NA,TRBJ2-2,TGTGCCAGCCGGGACAGGGTAGCCGGGGAGCTGTTTTTT,CASRDRVAGELFF
TRBD1,TRBV29-1,few,TRBJ2-5,TGCAGCGTTGAAAAGACAGGGGTTGGGCAAGAGACCCAGTACTTC,CSVEKTGVGQETQYF
NA,TRBV5-1,NA,TRBJ2-7,TGCGCCAGCAGCTTGGAGACCGGGACTCCCTCCGAGCAGTACTTC,CASSLETGTPSEQYF
NA,TRBV18,NA,TRBJ1-1,TGTGCCAGCTCACCACCGGAGTATATGCGGTCCACTGAAGCTTTCTTT,CASSPPEYMRSTEAFF
NA,TRBV12-3/TRBV12-4,few,TRBJ2-7,TGTGCCAGCCGAGCTCAGAGCTTCTCTTACGAGCAGTACTTC,CASRAQSFSYEQYF
NA,TRBV7-2,many,TRBJ2-7,TGTGCCAGCAGCTTTATTGCGGGCTCCTACGAGCAGTACTTC,CASSFIAGSYEQYF
TRBD1,TRBV7-6,few,TRBJ1-1,TGTGCCAGCAGCTCTGGGACAGGGGCCTTGAACACTGAAGCTTTCTTT,CASSSGTGALNTEAFF
NA,TRBV5-1,NA,TRBJ2-1,TGCGCCAGCAGCTTCCTAATGCGGGAAAGATACAATGAGCAGTTCTTC,CASSFLMRERYNEQFF
NA,TRBV18,few,TRBJ2-7,TGTGCCAGCTCACCACGGCGGGACGAGCAGTACTTC,CASSPRRDEQYF